The 18 T cell receptor beta chains below were found in one sample sequenced in a study of T cells expressing NK-cell markers (dated by TCRdb to 2020 to 2021). The library was produced with 5' RACE. The sequencing machine was an Illumina HiSeq 2000. Following TCRdb reprocessing, every CDR3 protein sequence forms one entry, and DNA is not provided. For this sample, the table gives 500,000 to 700,000 distinct CDR3 sequences. In total, the top ten clones hold 3% to 4.5% of the sample. Sequencing was carried out using blood T cells: a sorted CD56 or NKG2C T cell subset, CD4+ or CD8+ T cells, or bulk PBMC T cells (not recorded which). These TCRs come from a young man in good health. Donor details come from another sample of the same person, matched by shared clones.

J is TRBJ2-3 and V is TRBV7-9. Germline assignment: CDR1 SEHNR and CDR2 FQNEAQ (reference sequence). This CDR3 region has 15 residues. CDR3 protein: CASSLAPQEPDTQYF. Based on the CDR3 plus reference TRBV7-9 and TRBJ2-3, the full variable domain is DTGVSQNPRHKITKRGQNVTFRCDPISEHNRLYWYRQTLGQGPEFLTYFQNEAQLEKSRLLSDRFSAERPKGSFSTLEIQRTEQGDSAMYLCASSLAPQEPDTQYFGPGTRLTVL.

V gene TRBV25-1 combines with J gene TRBJ2-7; TCRdb outputs TRBD1, but without DNA this stays unchecked. The CDR3 is 14 amino acids. The germline CDR1 and CDR2 sequences are MGHDK and SYGVNS. CDR3 in amino acids: CASSLTGGSHEQYF.

The chain combines TRBV9 with TRBJ2-3. Looked up from germline, CDR1 is SGDLS and CDR2 is YYNGEE. The CDR3 spans 16 residues. The CDR3 region is CASSVLADLSTDTQYF.

V is TRBV20-1 and J is TRBJ1-6; TCRdb designates TRBD1, a call that cannot be tested without DNA. CDR1 and CDR2 (germline): DFQATT, SNEGSKA (reference sequence). The CDR3 has 17 residues. The CDR3 is CSARDPYRVAYNSPLHF.

The J gene is TRBJ2-1, the V gene TRBV12-3 or TRBV12-4. The CDR3 covers 12 residues. CDR3 sequence: CASSLSDNEQFF.

The rearrangement joins TRBV4-2 to TRBJ2-3; the D gene TCRdb calls, TRBD2, cannot be checked with no DNA. This CDR3 has 18 amino acids. Germline CDR1 reads LGHNA; CDR2 reads YNFKEQ. The CDR3 sequence is CASSHDRTGTSGRDTQYF.

The rearrangement uses TRBV20-1 and TRBJ2-1; TCRdb returns TRBD2, unconfirmable since there is no DNA. The germline V gene encodes CDR1 DFQATT and CDR2 SNEGSKA (reference sequence). The length of the CDR3 is 14 residues. The CDR3 reads CSASPVAGMTEQFF.

V gene TRBV7-9 combines with J gene TRBJ1-6; TCRdb lists TRBD1, though no DNA is available to test this call. In germline, CDR1 is SEHNR, CDR2 FQNEAQ (reference sequence). The CDR3 contains 15 residues. CDR3 protein: CASSSRTGINSPLHF. Full variable domain (remainder filled in from reference TRBV7-9 and TRBJ1-6): DTGVSQNPRHKITKRGQNVTFRCDPISEHNRLYWYRQTLGQGPEFLTYFQNEAQLEKSRLLSDRFSAERPKGSFSTLEIQRTEQGDSAMYLCASSSRTGINSPLHFGNGTRLTVT.

The rearrangement joins TRBV7-2 to TRBJ2-5. The CDR3 has 15 residues. Per germline, CDR1 SGHTA and CDR2 FQGNSA. CDR3 sequence reads: CASSPTSLLQETQYF.

V and J are TRBV12-3 or TRBV12-4 and TRBJ2-1; TCRdb names TRBD2, which stays unverified in the absence of DNA. The CDR3 totals 16 residues. The CDR3 loop is CASSLADPSFYNEQFF.

The chain recombines TRBV10-1 with TRBJ2-2; lacking DNA, the TRBD2 call made by TCRdb goes unchecked. The CDR3 loop spans 14 amino acids. Germline-derived CDR1 and CDR2 are WNHNN and SYGVQD (reference sequence). Here the CDR3 reads CASSGIGAAGELFF.

The chain combines TRBV6-2 or TRBV6-3 with TRBJ2-7. The V gene's germline CDR1 is MNHEY and CDR2 SVGEGT. The CDR3 extends over 11 amino acids. This chain's CDR3 is CASSQSLEQYF.

V gene TRBV4-3 combines with J gene TRBJ2-1; checking the TCRdb D call of TRBD1 is not possible without DNA. This CDR3 has 17 residues. The germline CDR1 and CDR2 sequences are LGHNA and YSLEER. The CDR3 region is CASSQDFGTGGFNEQFF.

This chain uses TRBV5-1 with TRBJ2-1; checking the TCRdb D call of TRBD2 is not possible without DNA. The germline gives CDR1 SGHRS, CDR2 YFSETQ. The CDR3 has 14 amino acids. The CDR3 reads CASSTHWGDNEQFF. The variable domain in full, with the rest retrieved from reference TRBV5-1 and TRBJ2-1, is KAGVTQTPRYLIKTRGQQVTLSCSPISGHRSVSWYQQTPGQGLQFLFEYFSETQRNKGNFPGRFSGRQFSNSRSEMNVSTLELGDSALYLCASSTHWGDNEQFFGPGTRLTVL.

This chain joins TRBV5-5 and TRBJ1-5; TCRdb reports TRBD1, a call that lacks DNA to check it against. The length of the CDR3 is 16 residues. The germline CDR1 and CDR2 sequences are SGHKS and YYEKEE (reference sequence). Here the CDR3 reads CASSRSGMSNGQPQHF.

The V gene is TRBV19, the J gene TRBJ2-7; as DNA is missing, the TRBD1 call by TCRdb cannot be tested. The CDR3 has 14 residues. From germline, CDR1 is LNHDA and CDR2 SQIVND (reference sequence). CDR3 region: CASTGQGSSYEQYF.

V and J are TRBV10-1 and TRBJ2-5. The CDR3 is 13 residues long. Per the germline V gene, CDR1 is WNHNN and CDR2 is SYGVQD (reference sequence). The CDR3: CASSDWEQETQYF.

The chain has TRBV19 and TRBJ2-2. From germline, CDR1 is LNHDA and CDR2 SQIVND (reference sequence). This CDR3 comprises 11 residues. CDR3 protein: CATGSTGELFF.